This passage covers 2 T cell receptor beta chains from one sample sequenced in a study of beta chain features in type 1 diabetes. cDNA synthesis used the whole RNA isolate, giving expressed TCRB sequences. Repertoires were generated with immunoSEQ multiplex PCR, while TCRdb's copy carries only in-frame clones and drops some. The data contain 970,000 or so clones, 15% to 20% of them singletons. What was sequenced was naive CD4+ T cells from blood. Source of these receptors: a woman younger than 30 in good health.

This clone was detected a few times. V gene TRBV28 combines with J gene TRBJ2-3; either TRBD1 or TRBD2 may supply D (5 bases each). Looked up from germline, CDR1 is MDHEN and CDR2 is SYDVKM. The CDR3 spans 12 residues. V gave up 7 bases and J gave up 8 bases, with 13 bases separating them. CDR3 nucleotides: TGTGCCAGCACCCTGGCTGGGGGTACGCAGTATTTT. This codes for CASTLAGGTQYF.

This clone has only a few counts. The chain couples TRBV19 to TRBJ2-7; possible D gene TRBD2, 6 bases. Per germline, CDR1 LNHDA and CDR2 SQIVND (reference sequence). This CDR3 is 14 amino acids long. V was clipped by 6 bases and J by 0 bases, with 12 bases between them. CDR3 nucleotides: TGTGCCAGTAGCCCTGGGGGGAGCTCCTACGAGCAGTACTTC. Its protein is CASSPGGSSYEQYF. Using reference TRBV19 and TRBJ2-7 for the parts outside the CDR3, the full variable domain is DGGITQSPKYLFRKEGQNVTLSCEQNLNHDAMYWYRQDPGQGLRLIYYSQIVNDFQKGDIAEGYSVSREKKESFPLTVTSAQKNPTAFYLCASSPGGSSYEQYFGPGTRLTVT.